This TCR beta chain was documented in a study of CD8+ T cells in alopecia areata. RNA was extracted and reverse transcribed into cDNA as the sequencing template. Data came from immunoSEQ multiplex PCR; TCRdb stores just in-frame clones and leaves some out. Here the sample spans 150,000 to 200,000 clones, roughly 66% being singletons. On this clone itself: Distinct nucleotide sequences in the sample also encode this CDR3.

The V end lost 6 bases, the J end lost 4 bases, and 7 bases lay between the germline ends. CDR1 is MNHEY and CDR2 is SMNVEV in the germline V gene (reference sequence). This CDR3 contains 11 residues. The material sequenced was CD8+ T cells sorted from blood, taken at week 0. This chain uses TRBV27 with TRBJ2-7; D is unresolved. This receptor was identified in a human donor with alopecia areata. DNA for the CDR3: TGTGCCAGCAGCCAAGGTTACGAGCAGTACTTC. It translates to CASSQGYEQYF.